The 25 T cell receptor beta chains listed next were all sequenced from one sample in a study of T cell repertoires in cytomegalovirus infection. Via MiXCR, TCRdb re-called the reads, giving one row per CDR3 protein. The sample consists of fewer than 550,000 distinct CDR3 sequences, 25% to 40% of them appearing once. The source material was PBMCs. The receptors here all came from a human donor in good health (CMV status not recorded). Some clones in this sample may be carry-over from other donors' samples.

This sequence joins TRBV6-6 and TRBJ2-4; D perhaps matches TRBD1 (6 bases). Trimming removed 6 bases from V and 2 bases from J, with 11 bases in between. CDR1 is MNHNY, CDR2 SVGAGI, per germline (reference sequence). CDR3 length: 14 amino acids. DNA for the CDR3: TGTGCCAGCAGATACAGGGAACCCAAAAACATTCAGTACTTC. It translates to CASRYREPKNIQYF.

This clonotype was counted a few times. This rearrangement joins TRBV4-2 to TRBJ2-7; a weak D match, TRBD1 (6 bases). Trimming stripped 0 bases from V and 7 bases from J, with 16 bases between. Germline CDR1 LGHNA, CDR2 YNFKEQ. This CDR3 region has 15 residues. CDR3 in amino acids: CASSQDWVGQVEQYF. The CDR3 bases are TGTGCCAGCAGCCAAGACTGGGTGGGACAAGTAGAGCAGTACTTC.

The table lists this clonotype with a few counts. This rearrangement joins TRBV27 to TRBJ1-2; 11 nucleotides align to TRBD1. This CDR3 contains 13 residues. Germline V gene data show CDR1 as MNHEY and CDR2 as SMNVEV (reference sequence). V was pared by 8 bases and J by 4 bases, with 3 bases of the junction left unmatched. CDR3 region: CASGGQGGYGYTF. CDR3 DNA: TGTGCCAGCGGGGGACAGGGGGGCTATGGCTACACCTTC.

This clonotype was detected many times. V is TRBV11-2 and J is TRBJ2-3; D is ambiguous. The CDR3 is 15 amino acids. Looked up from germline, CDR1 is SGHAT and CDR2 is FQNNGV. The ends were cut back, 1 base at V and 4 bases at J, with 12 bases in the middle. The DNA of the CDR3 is TGTGCCAGCAGCTTAGGGGGATCATCCGCAGATACGCAGTATTTT. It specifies CASSLGGSSADTQYF.

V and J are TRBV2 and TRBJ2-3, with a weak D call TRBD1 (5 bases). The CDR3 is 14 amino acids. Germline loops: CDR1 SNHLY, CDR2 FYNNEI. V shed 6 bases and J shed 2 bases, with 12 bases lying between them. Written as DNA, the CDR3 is TGTGCCAGCAGACTCAAACAGGCCACAGATACGCAGTATTTT. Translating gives CASRLKQATDTQYF.

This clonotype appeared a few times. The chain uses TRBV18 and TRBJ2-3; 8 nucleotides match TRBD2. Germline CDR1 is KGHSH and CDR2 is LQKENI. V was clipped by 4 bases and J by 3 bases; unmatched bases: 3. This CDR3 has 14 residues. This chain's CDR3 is CASSRTSRTDTQYF. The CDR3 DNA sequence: TGTGCCAGCTCACGGACTAGCCGGACAGATACGCAGTATTTT.

The DNA of the CDR3 is TGTGCCAGCAGTTACCCTACGTCGACAGGGAAGGACTATGGCTACACCTTC. This sequence encodes CASSYPTSTGKDYGYTF. V gene TRBV6-2 or TRBV6-3 combines with J gene TRBJ1-2; TRBD1 agrees at 7 bases. CDR3 length: 17 residues. Germline lookup yields CDR1 MNHEY and CDR2 SVGEGT. V lost 2 bases to trimming and J lost 3 bases; unmatched junction nucleotides: 12.

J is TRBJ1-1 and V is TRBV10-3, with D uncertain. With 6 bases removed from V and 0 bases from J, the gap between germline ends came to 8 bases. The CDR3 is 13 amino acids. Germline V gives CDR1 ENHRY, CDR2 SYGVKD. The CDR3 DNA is TGTGCCATCAGGACGGAGTTGAACACTGAAGCTTTCTTT. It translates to CAIRTELNTEAFF.

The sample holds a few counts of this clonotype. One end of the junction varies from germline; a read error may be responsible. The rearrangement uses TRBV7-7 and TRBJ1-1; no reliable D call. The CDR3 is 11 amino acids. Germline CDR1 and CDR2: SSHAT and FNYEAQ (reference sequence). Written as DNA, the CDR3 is TGTGCCCAACCTTTGAAGACTGAAGCTTTCTTT. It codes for CAQPLKTEAFF.

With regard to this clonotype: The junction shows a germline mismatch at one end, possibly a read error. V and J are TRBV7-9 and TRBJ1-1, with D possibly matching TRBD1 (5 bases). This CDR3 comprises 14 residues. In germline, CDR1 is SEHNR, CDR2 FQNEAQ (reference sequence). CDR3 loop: CPSSKGLQNTEAFF. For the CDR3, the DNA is TGTCCCAGCAGCAAGGGACTCCAGAACACTGAAGCTTTCTTT.

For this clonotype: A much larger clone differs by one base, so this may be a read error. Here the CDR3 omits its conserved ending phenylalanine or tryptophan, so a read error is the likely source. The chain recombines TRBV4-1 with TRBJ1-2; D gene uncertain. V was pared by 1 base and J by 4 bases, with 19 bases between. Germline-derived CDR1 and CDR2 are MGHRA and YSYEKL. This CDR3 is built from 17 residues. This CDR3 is CASSQGEAGSTAYGYTL. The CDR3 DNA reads TGCGCCAGCAGCCAAGGGGAGGCTGGTTCGACGGCCTATGGCTACACCTTA.

CDR3 region: CASVDRGNQPQHF. CDR3 nucleotide sequence: TGTGCCAGCGTGGACAGGGGAAATCAGCCCCAGCATTTT. The rearrangement links TRBV6-2 or TRBV6-3 to TRBJ1-5; 9 bases are shared with TRBD1. With 8 bases clipped from V and 4 bases from J, the junction kept 3 bases outside the gene matches. This CDR3 spans 13 amino acids. Germline V gene sequence: CDR1 MNHEY, CDR2 SVGEGT.

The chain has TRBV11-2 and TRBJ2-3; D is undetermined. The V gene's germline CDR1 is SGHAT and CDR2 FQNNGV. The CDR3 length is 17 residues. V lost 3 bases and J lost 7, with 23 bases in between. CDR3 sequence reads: CASSFSDSGVYTNTQYF. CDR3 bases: TGTGCCAGCAGCTTTTCCGATAGTGGGGTGTATACGAATACGCAGTATTTT.

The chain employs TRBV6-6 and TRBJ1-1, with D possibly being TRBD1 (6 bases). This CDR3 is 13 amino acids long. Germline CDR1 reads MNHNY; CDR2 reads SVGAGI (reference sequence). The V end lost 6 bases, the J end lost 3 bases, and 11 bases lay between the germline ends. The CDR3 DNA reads TGTGCCAGCAGATTAACAGGGTACACTGAAGCTTTCTTT. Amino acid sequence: CASRLTGYTEAFF.

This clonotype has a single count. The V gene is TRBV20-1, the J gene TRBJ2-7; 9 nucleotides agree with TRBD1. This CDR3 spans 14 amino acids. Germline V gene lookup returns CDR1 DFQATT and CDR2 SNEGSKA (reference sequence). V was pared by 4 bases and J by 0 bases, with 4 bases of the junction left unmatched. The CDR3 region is CSAIQGAGSYEQYF. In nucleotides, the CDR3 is TGCAGTGCTATACAGGGGGCGGGCTCCTACGAGCAGTACTTC.

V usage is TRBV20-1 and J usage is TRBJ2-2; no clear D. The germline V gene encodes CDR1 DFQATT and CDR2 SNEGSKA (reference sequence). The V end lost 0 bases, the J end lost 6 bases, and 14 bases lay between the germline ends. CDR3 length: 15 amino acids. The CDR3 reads CSARDRKAVSGELFF. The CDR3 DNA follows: TGCAGTGCTAGAGATCGGAAGGCCGTATCCGGGGAGCTGTTTTTT.

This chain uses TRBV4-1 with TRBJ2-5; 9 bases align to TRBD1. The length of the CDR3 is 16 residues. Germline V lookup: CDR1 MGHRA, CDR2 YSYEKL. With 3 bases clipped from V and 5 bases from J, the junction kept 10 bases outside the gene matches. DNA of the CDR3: TGCGCCAGCAGCCAGGATCGTTTGGGACAGGGTGAGACCCAGTACTTC. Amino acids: CASSQDRLGQGETQYF.

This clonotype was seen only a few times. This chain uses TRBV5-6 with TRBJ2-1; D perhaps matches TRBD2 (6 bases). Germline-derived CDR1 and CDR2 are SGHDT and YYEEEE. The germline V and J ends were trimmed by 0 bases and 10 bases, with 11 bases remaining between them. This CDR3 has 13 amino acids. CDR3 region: CASSLAGGREQFF. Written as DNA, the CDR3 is TGTGCCAGCAGCTTGGCTGGGGGGAGGGAGCAGTTCTTC.

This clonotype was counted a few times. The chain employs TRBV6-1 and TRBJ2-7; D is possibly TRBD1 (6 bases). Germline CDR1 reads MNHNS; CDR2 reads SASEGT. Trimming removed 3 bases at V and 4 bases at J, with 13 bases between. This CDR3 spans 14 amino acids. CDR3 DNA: TGTGCCAGCAGTGATCAACCCGGACAGTACGAGCAGTACTTC. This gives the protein CASSDQPGQYEQYF.

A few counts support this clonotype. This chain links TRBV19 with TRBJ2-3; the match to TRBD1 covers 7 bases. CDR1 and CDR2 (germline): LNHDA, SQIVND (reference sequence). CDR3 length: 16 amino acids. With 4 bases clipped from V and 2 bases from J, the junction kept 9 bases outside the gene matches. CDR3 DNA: TGTGCCAGTAGTACAGGGACAGAAGAAACCACAGATACGCAGTATTTT. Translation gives CASSTGTEETTDTQYF. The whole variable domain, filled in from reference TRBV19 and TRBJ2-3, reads DGGITQSPKYLFRKEGQNVTLSCEQNLNHDAMYWYRQDPGQGLRLIYYSQIVNDFQKGDIAEGYSVSREKKESFPLTVTSAQKNPTAFYLCASSTGTEETTDTQYFGPGTRLTVL.

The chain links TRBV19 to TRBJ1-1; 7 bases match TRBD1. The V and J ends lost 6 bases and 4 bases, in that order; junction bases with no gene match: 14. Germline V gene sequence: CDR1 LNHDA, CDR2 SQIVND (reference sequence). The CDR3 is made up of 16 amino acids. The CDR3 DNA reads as TGTGCCAGTAGCCCACGCTTGACAGGGCAGCTCACTGAAGCTTTCTTT. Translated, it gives CASSPRLTGQLTEAFF.

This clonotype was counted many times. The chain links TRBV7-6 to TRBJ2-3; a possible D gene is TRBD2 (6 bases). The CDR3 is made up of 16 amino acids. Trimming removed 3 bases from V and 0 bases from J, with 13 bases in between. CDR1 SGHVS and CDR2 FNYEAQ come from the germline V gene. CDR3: CASSFYSGFSTDTQYF. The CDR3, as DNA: TGTGCCAGCAGCTTCTATAGCGGATTTAGCACAGATACGCAGTATTTT.

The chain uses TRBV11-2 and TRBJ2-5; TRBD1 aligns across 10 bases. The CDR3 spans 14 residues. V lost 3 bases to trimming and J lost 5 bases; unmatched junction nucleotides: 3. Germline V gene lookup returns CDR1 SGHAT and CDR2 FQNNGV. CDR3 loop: CASSFDRGPETQYF. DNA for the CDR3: TGTGCCAGCAGCTTCGACAGGGGGCCGGAGACCCAGTACTTC.

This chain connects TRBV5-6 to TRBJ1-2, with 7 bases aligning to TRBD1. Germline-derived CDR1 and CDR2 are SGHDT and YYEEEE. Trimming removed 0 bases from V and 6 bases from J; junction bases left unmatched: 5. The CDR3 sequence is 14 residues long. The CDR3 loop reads CASSLAHRGDGYTF. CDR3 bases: TGTGCCAGCAGCTTGGCCCACAGGGGCGATGGCTACACCTTC.

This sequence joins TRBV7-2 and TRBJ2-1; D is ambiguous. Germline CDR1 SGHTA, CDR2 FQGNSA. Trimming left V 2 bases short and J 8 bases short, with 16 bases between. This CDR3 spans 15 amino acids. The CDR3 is CASSLTLLPRDEQFF. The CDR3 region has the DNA TGTGCCAGCAGCTTAACCCTACTACCTAGGGATGAGCAGTTCTTC. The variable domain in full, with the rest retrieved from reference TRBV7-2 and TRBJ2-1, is GAGVSQSPSNKVTEKGKDVELRCDPISGHTALYWYRQSLGQGLEFLIYFQGNSAPDKSGLPSDRFSAERTGGSVSTLTIQRTQQEDSAVYLCASSLTLLPRDEQFFGPGTRLTVL.